Listed below are T cell receptor beta chains from one sample, sequenced in a study of OX40 agonist ivuxolimab in advanced cancers. Here immunoSEQ multiplex PCR was the method, and the copy in TCRdb shows in-frame clones only, minus some. The sample yields about 45,000 clones, around nine tenths seen once. Sequenced here: CD4+ or CD8+ T cells sorted from blood, sampled in a trial of the OX40 agonist ivuxolimab. All receptors come from an adult with an advanced solid tumor such as melanoma, head and neck, liver or kidney cancer. The CDR3 runs from the conserved cysteine through the conserved F or W. D genes are given only for firm matches. Part of the rows lack a size; the others show once, few, many or a class for expanded clones.

D gene: .
V gene: TRBV6-4
J gene: TRBJ1-1
clone size: few
CDR3 protein: CASSEQENTEAFF
CDR3 DNA: TGTGCCAGCAGCGAACAGGAGAACACTGAAGCTTTCTTT

D gene: .
V gene: TRBV2
J gene: TRBJ1-2
clone size: few
CDR3 protein: CASSMGYGYTF
CDR3 DNA: TGTGCCAGCAGTATGGGATATGGCTACACCTTC

D gene: TRBD2
V gene: TRBV9
J gene: TRBJ2-3
clone size: .
CDR3 protein: CASSATSGRIDTQYF
CDR3 DNA: TGTGCCAGCAGCGCGACTAGCGGGAGGATAGATACGCAGTATTTT

D gene: .
V gene: TRBV6-9
J gene: TRBJ2-7
clone size: .
CDR3 protein: CASSYSQGADEQYF
CDR3 DNA: TGTGCCAGCAGTTATAGTCAGGGTGCCGACGAGCAGTACTTC

D gene: .
V gene: TRBV21-1
J gene: TRBJ2-2
clone size: .
CDR3 protein: CASTLEQGANTGELFF
CDR3 DNA: TGTGCCAGCACCCTAGAGCAGGGGGCGAACACCGGGGAGCTGTTTTTT

D gene: .
V gene: TRBV18
J gene: TRBJ2-3
clone size: .
CDR3 protein: CASSPYSGGGADTQYF
CDR3 DNA: TGTGCCAGCTCACCGTATAGCGGAGGGGGGGCAGATACGCAGTATTTT

D gene: .
V gene: TRBV4-1
J gene: TRBJ1-4
clone size: .
CDR3 protein: CASRSVRTGEKLFF
CDR3 DNA: TGCGCCAGCCGCTCTGTACGGACGGGGGAAAAACTGTTTTTT

D gene: .
V gene: TRBV30
J gene: TRBJ1-1
clone size: .
CDR3 protein: CAGGGNTEAFF
CDR3 DNA: TGTGCGGGGGGCGGTAACACTGAAGCTTTCTTT

D gene: .
V gene: TRBV19
J gene: TRBJ1-5
clone size: .
CDR3 protein: CASSIADNQPQHF
CDR3 DNA: TGTGCCAGTAGTATAGCGGACAATCAGCCCCAGCATTTT

D gene: .
V gene: TRBV28
J gene: TRBJ1-1
clone size: .
CDR3 protein: CATYMNTEAFF
CDR3 DNA: TGTGCCACCTATATGAACACTGAAGCTTTCTTT

D gene: .
V gene: TRBV7-8
J gene: TRBJ2-2
clone size: .
CDR3 protein: CASSLAAGRPNTGELFF
CDR3 DNA: TGTGCCAGCAGCTTAGCCGCGGGACGGCCGAACACCGGGGAGCTGTTTTTT

D gene: .
V gene: TRBV7-2
J gene: TRBJ2-5
clone size: .
CDR3 protein: CASSQRGARETQYF
CDR3 DNA: TGTGCCAGCAGCCAAAGGGGGGCCCGAGAGACCCAGTACTTC

D gene: .
V gene: TRBV5-5
J gene: TRBJ2-7
clone size: .
CDR3 protein: CASSPSTVGTYEQYF
CDR3 DNA: TGTGCCAGCAGCCCCTCGACTGTGGGGACTTACGAGCAGTACTTC

D gene: .
V gene: TRBV9
J gene: TRBJ2-2
clone size: .
CDR3 protein: CASSSTVFLNTGELFF
CDR3 DNA: TGTGCCAGCAGCTCGACGGTCTTTCTTAACACCGGGGAGCTGTTTTTT

D gene: .
V gene: TRBV6-6
J gene: TRBJ2-7
clone size: .
CDR3 protein: CASSYSMVPQGEQYF
CDR3 DNA: TGTGCCAGCAGTTACTCGATGGTCCCACAGGGCGAGCAGTACTTC

D gene: TRBD1
V gene: TRBV7-9
J gene: TRBJ1-2
clone size: .
CDR3 protein: CASSPTGDYGYTF
CDR3 DNA: TGTGCCAGCAGCCCTACAGGGGACTATGGCTACACCTTC

D gene: TRBD2
V gene: TRBV7-7
J gene: TRBJ2-3
clone size: .
CDR3 protein: CASSLGLAGGTDTQYF
CDR3 DNA: TGTGCTAGCAGCTTAGGACTAGCGGGGGGCACAGATACGCAGTATTTT

D gene: TRBD2
V gene: TRBV9
J gene: TRBJ2-7
clone size: .
CDR3 protein: CASTRRREGSYEQYF
CDR3 DNA: TGTGCCAGCACCAGGAGGCGGGAGGGGTCCTACGAGCAGTACTTC

D gene: .
V gene: TRBV4-1
J gene: TRBJ1-5
clone size: few
CDR3 protein: CASSQDGKYNQPQHF
CDR3 DNA: TGCGCCAGCAGCCAAGATGGTAAGTACAATCAGCCCCAGCATTTT

D gene: .
V gene: TRBV14
J gene: TRBJ1-2
clone size: .
CDR3 protein: CASSQDKAFNYGYTF
CDR3 DNA: TGTGCCAGCAGCCAAGATAAGGCCTTTAACTATGGCTACACCTTC

D gene: .
V gene: TRBV10-3
J gene: TRBJ2-1
clone size: .
CDR3 protein: CAISGTQNNEQFF
CDR3 DNA: TGTGCCATCAGTGGAACACAAAACAATGAGCAGTTCTTC

D gene: .
V gene: TRBV6-5
J gene: TRBJ2-5
clone size: .
CDR3 protein: CASTRTVGVQTQYF
CDR3 DNA: TGTGCCAGCACCCGAACGGTGGGGGTACAGACCCAGTACTTC

D gene: TRBD2
V gene: TRBV6-7
J gene: TRBJ2-3
clone size: .
CDR3 protein: CASRLAGTGDTQYF
CDR3 DNA: TGTGCCAGTAGACTAGCGGGGACGGGAGATACGCAGTATTTT

D gene: .
V gene: TRBV7-2
J gene: TRBJ2-7
clone size: once
CDR3 protein: CASSLGRLGDEQYF
CDR3 DNA: TGTGCCAGCAGCTTAGGTCGATTAGGTGACGAGCAGTACTTC

D gene: .
V gene: TRBV25-1
J gene: TRBJ1-4
clone size: .
CDR3 protein: CASTAWGGSEKLFF
CDR3 DNA: TGTGCCAGCACCGCGTGGGGGGGGAGTGAAAAACTGTTTTTT

D gene: TRBD1
V gene: TRBV18
J gene: TRBJ2-5
clone size: .
CDR3 protein: CASSRGTEQETQYF
CDR3 DNA: TGTGCCAGCTCACGGGGGACAGAACAAGAGACCCAGTACTTC

D gene: .
V gene: TRBV7-9
J gene: TRBJ2-2
clone size: .
CDR3 protein: CASTSRGLNTGELFF
CDR3 DNA: TGTGCCAGCACCTCTCGGGGTCTGAACACCGGGGAGCTGTTTTTT

D gene: .
V gene: TRBV28
J gene: TRBJ1-2
clone size: .
CDR3 protein: CASSSPASNGYTF
CDR3 DNA: TGTGCCAGCAGTTCCCCAGCGTCCAATGGCTACACCTTC

D gene: .
V gene: TRBV6-6
J gene: TRBJ2-7
clone size: few
CDR3 protein: CASSTTVYEQYF
CDR3 DNA: TGTGCCAGCAGTACGACAGTCTACGAGCAGTACTTC

D gene: .
V gene: TRBV2
J gene: TRBJ2-3
clone size: .
CDR3 protein: CASSFRDTQYF
CDR3 DNA: TGTGCCAGCAGTTTTAGGGATACGCAGTATTTT

D gene: TRBD2
V gene: TRBV7-2
J gene: TRBJ2-1
clone size: .
CDR3 protein: CASSLTSGGYNEQFF
CDR3 DNA: TGTGCCAGCAGCTTGACTAGCGGGGGTTACAATGAGCAGTTCTTC

D gene: .
V gene: TRBV2
J gene: TRBJ1-5
clone size: once
CDR3 protein: CASSVRPTVYSNQPQHF
CDR3 DNA: TGTGCCAGCAGTGTTAGGCCGACAGTTTATAGCAATCAGCCCCAGCATTTT

D gene: .
V gene: TRBV27
J gene: TRBJ1-1
clone size: .
CDR3 protein: CASSLNAQLNTEAFF
CDR3 DNA: TGTGCCAGCAGTTTAAACGCCCAGTTGAACACTGAAGCTTTCTTT

D gene: .
V gene: TRBV28
J gene: TRBJ2-3
clone size: .
CDR3 protein: CASSFSDRYKTDTQYF
CDR3 DNA: TGTGCCAGCAGTTTTAGCGACCGTTACAAGACAGATACGCAGTATTTT

D gene: TRBD2
V gene: TRBV9
J gene: TRBJ2-1
clone size: .
CDR3 protein: CASSGSGLAGNEQFF
CDR3 DNA: TGTGCCAGCAGCGGCTCGGGACTAGCCGGCAATGAGCAGTTCTTC

D gene: TRBD1
V gene: TRBV7-6
J gene: TRBJ1-2
clone size: .
CDR3 protein: CASSPPGSDRGGYTF
CDR3 DNA: TGTGCCAGCAGCCCACCGGGTTCGGACAGGGGCGGCTACACCTTC

D gene: TRBD2
V gene: TRBV15
J gene: TRBJ2-3
clone size: .
CDR3 protein: CATSREGTSSQYF
CDR3 DNA: TGTGCCACCAGCAGAGAGGGGACTAGCTCACAGTATTTT

D gene: .
V gene: TRBV7-3
J gene: TRBJ1-3
clone size: .
CDR3 protein: CASSFSGGSGNTIYF
CDR3 DNA: TGTGCCAGCAGCTTTTCTGGGGGCTCTGGAAACACCATATATTTT

D gene: .
V gene: TRBV7-9
J gene: TRBJ1-1
clone size: .
CDR3 protein: CASSLLSQALSEAFF
CDR3 DNA: TGTGCCAGCAGCTTATTATCCCAGGCCCTTTCTGAAGCTTTCTTT

D gene: .
V gene: TRBV10-3
J gene: TRBJ2-1
clone size: .
CDR3 protein: CAIRDFRGIINEQFF
CDR3 DNA: TGTGCCATCAGAGATTTTCGCGGGATCATCAATGAGCAGTTCTTC

D gene: .
V gene: TRBV6-5
J gene: TRBJ1-1
clone size: .
CDR3 protein: CASRANTEAFF
CDR3 DNA: TGTGCCAGCAGGGCGAACACTGAAGCTTTCTTT

D gene: .
V gene: TRBV7-2
J gene: TRBJ1-5
clone size: .
CDR3 protein: CASSLGDPLQPQHF
CDR3 DNA: TGTGCCAGCAGCTTAGGGGACCCTTTACAGCCCCAGCATTTT

D gene: .
V gene: TRBV7-8
J gene: TRBJ1-2
clone size: .
CDR3 protein: CASSLGGQERNYGYTF
CDR3 DNA: TGTGCCAGCAGCTTAGGCGGCCAGGAGCGAAACTATGGCTACACCTTC

D gene: .
V gene: TRBV5-1
J gene: TRBJ2-3
clone size: .
CDR3 protein: CASSLALARGTDTQYF
CDR3 DNA: TGCGCCAGCAGCTTGGCCCTAGCAAGGGGTACAGATACGCAGTATTTT

D gene: .
V gene: TRBV18
J gene: TRBJ2-3
clone size: .
CDR3 protein: CASSPEGTTDTQYF
CDR3 DNA: TGTGCCAGCTCACCTGAAGGGACCACAGATACGCAGTATTTT

D gene: .
V gene: TRBV6-5
J gene: TRBJ1-1
clone size: .
CDR3 protein: CASSYTLGLGAFF
CDR3 DNA: TGTGCCAGCAGTTACACTTTGGGATTGGGAGCTTTCTTT

D gene: .
V gene: TRBV29-1
J gene: TRBJ1-2
clone size: .
CDR3 protein: CSVEGPLGYGYTF
CDR3 DNA: TGCAGCGTTGAAGGGCCCCTTGGATATGGCTACACCTTC

D gene: .
V gene: TRBV29-1
J gene: TRBJ2-7
clone size: .
CDR3 protein: CSVQKVAGRSYEQYF
CDR3 DNA: TGCAGCGTTCAAAAGGTCGCAGGGCGAAGCTACGAGCAGTACTTC

D gene: TRBD1
V gene: TRBV6-1
J gene: TRBJ2-7
clone size: .
CDR3 protein: CASSRDRGDEQYF
CDR3 DNA: TGTGCCAGCTCTAGGGACAGGGGGGACGAGCAGTACTTC

D gene: .
V gene: TRBV30
J gene: TRBJ2-5
clone size: .
CDR3 protein: CAWSRGEETQYF
CDR3 DNA: TGTGCCTGGTCCAGGGGGGAAGAGACCCAGTACTTC

D gene: .
V gene: TRBV6-1
J gene: TRBJ1-1
clone size: .
CDR3 protein: CASTLESGGDTEAFF
CDR3 DNA: TGTGCCAGCACCCTAGAATCGGGCGGTGACACTGAAGCTTTCTTT

D gene: TRBD1
V gene: TRBV13
J gene: TRBJ1-2
clone size: .
CDR3 protein: CASSQDRGNYGYTF
CDR3 DNA: TGTGCCAGCAGCCAGGACAGGGGAAACTATGGCTACACCTTC

D gene: .
V gene: TRBV7-3
J gene: TRBJ2-7
clone size: once
CDR3 protein: CASSLNPYPYEQYF
CDR3 DNA: TGTGCCAGCAGCTTAAACCCTTATCCCTACGAGCAGTACTTC